Detailed here is one T cell receptor beta chain. The data derive from a study of blood T cell repertoires in COVID-19. Background on the study: The samples span acute and convalescent COVID-19 from the United States, Italy and Spain. The analysed material was cDNA or gDNA that came from T cells, B-cell-depleted T cells, or PBMCs.

Libraries were prepared by immunoSEQ multiplex PCR; TCRdb keeps only in-frame clonotypes and omits some of them. Altogether about 300,000 clones are present, about 90% being singletons, with the ten largest covering approximately 4.5%. Ages ranged from about 18 to 90 years, with residence in 24 US areas. Donors were grouped by their self-reported clinical history. After removal of 4 bases from V and 4 bases from J, the junction contained 3 bases not matched to a gene. CDR1 is SGHRS and CDR2 is YFSETQ in the germline V gene. The CDR3 has 13 amino acids. The source is a woman aged 18-35 years with acute COVID-19. The sequencing input was PBMCs or T cells enriched from blood (not recorded which). The chain carries TRBV5-1 and TRBJ1-2, with 8 bases identical to TRBD1. The CDR3 loop is CASSEDRAYGYTF. The DNA for the CDR3 is TGCGCCAGCAGCGAGGACAGGGCCTATGGCTACACCTTC.